Below are 17 T cell receptor beta chains sequenced from a single sample in a study of T cell responses to AZD1222 COVID-19 vaccine. Clones were read by immunoSEQ multiplex PCR, and TCRdb kept only the in-frame ones, dropping some. The sample contains 150,000 to 200,000 clones, more than 80% of which appear only once. This specimen was peripheral blood, taken 28 days after the second dose of the MenACWY control vaccine. These receptors came from an adult who received the MenACWY meningococcal vaccine as a control.

The chain links TRBV4-3 to TRBJ2-1, with 14 nucleotides matching TRBD2. Germline V CDR1 and CDR2: LGHNA, YSLEER. J was trimmed by 3 bases and V by 0 bases; bases with no gene match: 10. The CDR3 runs to 20 residues. DNA for the CDR3: TGCGCCAGCAGCCAAGAAGCCGGGACTAGCGGGAGCAAGGTCTACAATGAGCAGTTCTTC. Residues: CASSQEAGTSGSKVYNEQFF.

The chain couples TRBV5-1 to TRBJ1-1; 7 positions match TRBD1. The germline CDR1 and CDR2 sequences are SGHRS and YFSETQ. Trimming at V came to 3 bases and at J to 4 bases, leaving 12 bases not matched to a gene. The CDR3 runs to 16 residues. For the CDR3, the DNA is TGCGCCAGCAGCTCTGGGTCAACAGGGGATTTCACTGAAGCTTTCTTT. It encodes CASSSGSTGDFTEAFF.

This chain connects TRBV5-5 to TRBJ2-1; D gene ambiguous. CDR1 is SGHKS, CDR2 YYEKEE, per germline (reference sequence). The CDR3 length is 13 residues. V lost 0 bases and J lost 9, with 10 bases in between. CDR3 in DNA: TGTGCCAGCAGCTTGGTTGTATTAGGTGAGCAGTTCTTC. This translates into CASSLVVLGEQFF.

This rearrangement joins TRBV7-8 to TRBJ1-5; 12 positions agree with TRBD1. The CDR3 is 18 amino acids. Germline assignment: CDR1 SGHVS and CDR2 FQNEAQ. J was trimmed by 0 bases and V by 5 bases; bases with no gene match: 8. CDR3 region: CASSVTGTGGYSNQPQHF. The CDR3 DNA reads as TGTGCCAGCAGCGTGACCGGGACAGGGGGCTATAGCAATCAGCCCCAGCATTTT.

The V call is TRBV6-5, the J call TRBJ2-7; the match to TRBD1 covers 8 bases. CDR1 MNHEY and CDR2 SVGAGI come from the germline V gene. With V trimmed by 6 bases and J by 0 bases, 7 bases remained unmatched. The CDR3 contains 15 residues. The CDR3 DNA follows: TGTGCCAGCAGCCGACAGGGGCACCTCTCCTACGAGCAGTACTTC. Its translation: CASSRQGHLSYEQYF.

This chain uses TRBV20-1 with TRBJ1-5; no definite D call. V was pared by 3 bases and J by 9 bases, with 18 bases between. Germline V gives CDR1 DFQATT, CDR2 SNEGSKA (reference sequence). The CDR3 is 14 amino acids. CDR3 sequence (DNA): TGCAGTGCTAGTAACCCAGGCCTGCGTGGGCCCCAGCATTTT. It translates to CSASNPGLRGPQHF.

The rearrangement links TRBV19 to TRBJ2-7, with 9 positions matching TRBD1. J gave up 5 bases and V 10 bases, and 12 bases lay outside the gene matches. Germline CDR1 LNHDA, CDR2 SQIVND (reference sequence). The CDR3 has 14 residues. CDR3 coding DNA: TGTGCCACCGGGGCCGGGACAGGGCGCAACGAGCAGTACTTC. Translation gives CATGAGTGRNEQYF.

The CDR3 sequence is CASSLGGLAPSYEQYF. The CDR3 DNA is TGTGCCAGCAGCTTGGGTGGTCTAGCGCCCTCCTACGAGCAGTACTTC. This chain connects TRBV5-5 to TRBJ2-7, with D maybe TRBD2 (6 bases). This CDR3 is 16 amino acids long. The germline CDR1 and CDR2 sequences are SGHKS and YYEKEE (reference sequence). Trimming took off 0 bases at V and 0 bases at J, with 13 bases between the two ends.

The rearrangement joins TRBV12-3 or TRBV12-4 to TRBJ1-5; D unresolved. The CDR3 is 12 residues long. Trimming cost V 3 bases and J 6 bases, with 6 bases left between them. The CDR3 reads CASSFRVQPQHF. In DNA, the CDR3 is TGTGCCAGCAGTTTCCGGGTTCAGCCCCAGCATTTT.

The DNA of the CDR3 is TGTGCCAGCTCTGCCAGGGGGGGCGGCACAGATACGCAGTATTTT. Its protein is CASSARGGGTDTQYF. The chain joins TRBV21-1 to TRBJ2-3. TRBV21-1 is tagged as a pseudogene. The CDR3 sequence is 15 residues long.

As DNA, the CDR3 is TGTGCCAGCAGTGCACCACCACTATTGACAGGGACTGGAAACACCATATATTTT. As protein: CASSAPPLLTGTGNTIYF. The chain uses TRBV6-1 and TRBJ1-3; 7 positions match TRBD1. Germline loops: CDR1 MNHNS, CDR2 SASEGT. Unmatched junction bases numbered 14, after V lost 4 bases and J lost 2 bases. The CDR3 covers 18 residues.

In this sample, this clone turned up a few times. The chain recombines TRBV12-3 or TRBV12-4 with TRBJ1-1; the D is unclear. V was pared by 11 bases and J by 4 bases, with 17 bases between. This CDR3 comprises 13 residues. CDR3 amino acids: CASRRTVSTEAFF. DNA for the CDR3: TGTGCCTCTAGAAGGACGGTATCCACTGAAGCTTTCTTT.

The V call is TRBV4-1, the J call TRBJ1-2, with D possibly matching TRBD1 (6 bases). Germline V gene sequence: CDR1 MGHRA, CDR2 YSYEKL. Deletions cut 3 bases from V and 7 bases from J, with 24 bases between. The CDR3 is 17 amino acids. In nucleotides, the CDR3 is TGCGCCAGCAGCCACCTTGGCCAGACAGGAAAAGTTTCTGGCTACACCTTC. It codes for CASSHLGQTGKVSGYTF.

The J gene is TRBJ1-3, the V gene TRBV6-1, with D unresolved. Trimming removed 0 bases at V and 4 bases at J, with 1 base between. The CDR3 length is 12 residues. The germline V gene has CDR1 MNHNS and CDR2 SASEGT. The CDR3 DNA reads TGTGCCAGCAGTGAAGCGGGAAACACCATATATTTT. Its protein is CASSEAGNTIYF.

This rearrangement joins TRBV7-3 to TRBJ1-1, with TRBD1 as a possible D gene (5 bases). CDR3 length: 13 residues. Trimming removed 0 bases at V and 8 bases at J, with 10 bases between. From germline, CDR1 is SGHTA and CDR2 FQGTGA. This CDR3 is CASSLTEGAEAFF. CDR3 bases: TGTGCCAGCAGCTTAACGGAAGGGGCGGAAGCTTTCTTT.

In its sample, this clone was seen once. This chain links TRBV24-1 with TRBJ1-5; D is ambiguous. CDR1 is KGHDR and CDR2 is SFDVKD in the germline V gene. V was pared by 4 bases and J by 2 bases, with 11 bases between. The CDR3 extends over 15 amino acids. CDR3: CATSEVSGGNQPQHF. As DNA, the CDR3 is TGTGCCACCAGTGAGGTATCAGGAGGCAATCAGCCCCAGCATTTT.

The CDR3 here is CASSLDPPETQYF. As DNA, the CDR3 is TGTGCCAGCAGCTTGGACCCCCCAGAGACCCAGTACTTC. The V call is TRBV7-2, the J call TRBJ2-5; unclear D gene. Germline V gene lookup returns CDR1 SGHTA and CDR2 FQGNSA. The CDR3 length is 13 residues. V was shortened by 3 bases and J by 4 bases, with 9 bases between the two germline ends.